One sample yielded the 24 T cell receptor beta chains listed below, sequenced in a study of blood T cell repertoires in COVID-19. The assay was immunoSEQ multiplex PCR, and TCRdb's table has in-frame clones only and misses some. There are some 190,000 clones in the sample; around 84% occur only once, and 3.2% lies in the top ten. The sequencing input was PBMCs or T cells enriched from blood (not recorded which). Receptors originate from a woman aged 25 to 39 who had recovered from COVID-19.

As to this clone: Because the CDR3's place on the DNA is in doubt, the DNA is left out and the CDR3 is given as listed by TCRdb. This chain uses TRBV18 with TRBJ2-2; the table's TRBD2 call for D was not verified on the DNA. The CDR3 sequence runs 14 residues, both termini included. Per germline, CDR1 KGHSH and CDR2 LQKENI. This CDR3 reads CASSPSFGAGELFF.

This clone was recorded at least ten times. V is TRBV4-1 and J is TRBJ2-2, with 7 nucleotides matching TRBD2. The trim removed 8 bases at V and 3 bases at J, leaving 9 bases unmatched. Germline V lookup: CDR1 MGHRA, CDR2 YSYEKL. The CDR3 spans 15 residues. CDR3 amino acids: CASVPGGSDTGELFF. Written as DNA, the CDR3 is TGCGCCAGCGTTCCGGGCGGGAGCGACACCGGGGAGCTGTTTTTT.

The chain recombines TRBV2 with TRBJ1-1; D is unresolved. CDR3 length: 12 amino acids. The germline gives CDR1 SNHLY, CDR2 FYNNEI. The germline V and J ends were trimmed by 7 bases and 3 bases, with 9 bases remaining between them. The CDR3 protein is CASKEGYTEAFF. In DNA, the CDR3 is TGTGCCAGCAAAGAGGGATACACTGAAGCTTTCTTT.

The gene calls are TRBV10-1 and TRBJ2-2, with TRBD2 matching 7 bases. Germline V gives CDR1 WNHNN, CDR2 SYGVQD (reference sequence). J lost 4 bases, V lost 5 bases, and 16 bases had no gene match. The CDR3 spans 18 residues. CDR3 bases: TGCGCCAGCAGTTATTTGGGACTAATTCTAGTGAGCACCGGGGAGCTGTTTTTT. Translated, it gives CASSYLGLILVSTGELFF.

This clone was seen a few times. The chain has TRBV6-5 and TRBJ1-1, with a possible D match to TRBD1 (5 bases). Trimming took off 3 bases at V and 0 bases at J, with 8 bases between the two ends. CDR1 and CDR2 (germline): MNHEY, SVGAGI. The CDR3 has 14 amino acids. The CDR3 sequence: CASSYGAMNTEAFF. CDR3 DNA: TGTGCCAGCAGTTATGGGGCGATGAACACTGAAGCTTTCTTT.

The rearrangement uses TRBV5-1 and TRBJ1-1; TRBD1 is a possible D gene (6 bases). V was shortened by 3 bases and J by 6 bases, with 12 bases between the two germline ends. In germline, CDR1 is SGHRS, CDR2 YFSETQ. CDR3 length: 13 amino acids. CDR3 sequence: CASSSGQLPEAFF. The CDR3 nucleotides read TGCGCCAGCAGCTCTGGACAGCTTCCTGAAGCTTTCTTT.

The chain uses TRBV28 and TRBJ1-2; a possible D gene is TRBD1 (5 bases). The V gene's germline CDR1 is MDHEN and CDR2 SYDVKM. The V end was cut by 2 bases, the J end by 10 bases, with 14 bases between. CDR3 length equals 13 residues. CDR3 coding DNA: TGTGCCAGCAGTTTAGGGGTCGGGGGTGACTACACCTTC. This gives the protein CASSLGVGGDYTF.

The V call is TRBV29-1, the J call TRBJ1-1; TRBD1 might be the D (5 bases). The CDR3 has 15 residues. Trimming removed 2 bases at V and 4 bases at J, with 17 bases between. In germline, CDR1 is SQVTM, CDR2 ANQGSEA. The CDR3 spells CSVEPQGTRTTEAFF. The CDR3 DNA reads TGCAGCGTTGAACCTCAGGGCACGAGGACCACTGAAGCTTTCTTT.

A word on this clone: Relative to the germline gene, one junction end is altered; a read error may explain this. The V and J genes are TRBV6-4 and TRBJ2-1; tentatively, D is TRBD2 (6 bases). Germline V gives CDR1 MRHNA, CDR2 SNTAGT. The CDR3 contains 14 residues. CDR3 bases: TGTGCCAGCAGTGTAGGAGGGTCCTACAATGGGCAGTTCTTC. It codes for CASSVGGSYNGQFF.

This clone was found once. The chain is built from TRBV7-9 and TRBJ2-3, with D tentatively TRBD2 (6 bases). In germline, CDR1 is SEHNR, CDR2 FQNEAQ (reference sequence). The V gene lost 3 bases and the J gene lost 3 bases, with 10 bases spanning the gap. This CDR3 contains 14 residues. CDR3 nucleotide sequence: TGTGCCAGCAGCTTTACCGGGAGTACAGATACGCAGTATTTT. Its protein product is CASSFTGSTDTQYF.

This clone was observed a single time. The chain employs TRBV6-7 and TRBJ1-5, with D perhaps matching TRBD1 (5 bases). TRBV6-7 is recorded as an ORF, its role being uncertain. The CDR3 totals 13 residues. V lost 1 base, J lost 7 bases, and 8 bases lay in between. CDR3 DNA sequence: TGTGCCAGCAGTTACTGTGGGGGGCAGCCCCAGCATTTT. The encoded protein is CASSYCGGQPQHF.

The chain links TRBV28 to TRBJ2-3, with a weak D call TRBD1 (5 bases). Trimming cost V 4 bases and J 3 bases, with 8 bases left between them. Germline V gives CDR1 MDHEN, CDR2 SYDVKM. The CDR3 runs 13 residues. The CDR3: CASSSAGTDTQYF. Written as DNA, the CDR3 is TGTGCCAGCAGTTCCGCAGGGACAGATACGCAGTATTTT. The full variable domain, rest sourced from reference TRBV28 and TRBJ2-3, is DVKVTQSSRYLVKRTGEKVFLECVQDMDHENMFWYRQDPGLGLRLIYFSYDVKMKEKGDIPEGYSVSREKKERFSLILESASTNQTSMYLCASSSAGTDTQYFGPGTRLTVL.

The chain couples TRBV29-1 to TRBJ2-6; 8 bases fit TRBD1. The V and J ends lost 6 bases and 4 bases, in that order; junction bases with no gene match: 11. The germline V gene encodes CDR1 SQVTM and CDR2 ANQGSEA. This CDR3 is 16 amino acids long. The CDR3 here is CSVPRTGTAGANVLTF. CDR3 in DNA: TGCAGCGTCCCTAGGACAGGGACTGCCGGGGCCAACGTCCTGACTTTC.

The V and J genes are TRBV10-3 and TRBJ1-1; D is unresolved. The CDR3 sequence is 14 residues long. The germline V gene has CDR1 ENHRY and CDR2 SYGVKD. The V and J ends lost 4 bases and 0 bases respectively, with 9 bases between them. The DNA of the CDR3 is TGTGCCATCAGTGGGGCCGGATTGAACACTGAAGCTTTCTTT. It encodes CAISGAGLNTEAFF.

This chain joins TRBV19 and TRBJ2-3; 11 positions match TRBD2. V lost 5 bases and J lost 2; bases outside the gene matches: 9. Germline-derived CDR1 and CDR2 are LNHDA and SQIVND (reference sequence). The CDR3 loop spans 17 amino acids. DNA of the CDR3: TGTGCCAGTAGTCTCGGGACTAGCGGAGCCAACACAGATACGCAGTATTTT. This encodes CASSLGTSGANTDTQYF.

The chain joins TRBV7-3 to TRBJ2-1; D perhaps matches TRBD2 (6 bases). The CDR3 totals 14 residues. V lost 1 base, J lost 10 bases, and 14 bases lay in between. Germline values: CDR1 SGHTA, CDR2 FQGTGA. The CDR3 DNA reads as TGTGCCAGCAGCTTAAACCCGGGAGTGGGGGAGCAGTTCTTC. Amino acid sequence: CASSLNPGVGEQFF.

The CDR3 DNA follows: TGTGCCAGCAGCCAAGGGGTCCCAGGGGCTGAAGCTTTCTTT. It specifies CASSQGVPGAEAFF. The gene calls are TRBV14 and TRBJ1-1; a weak D match, TRBD1 (6 bases). V shed 1 base and J shed 6 bases, with 12 bases lying between them. CDR3 length: 14 residues. Germline CDR1 reads SGHDN; CDR2 reads FVKESK.

The V gene is TRBV28, the J gene TRBJ1-6, with 8 bases that match TRBD1. Germline values: CDR1 MDHEN, CDR2 SYDVKM. J lost 10 bases, V lost 6 bases, and 14 bases had no gene match. This CDR3 contains 16 residues. The CDR3 protein is CASSLPQGAGSSPLHF. For the CDR3, the DNA is TGTGCCAGCAGCTTACCTCAGGGGGCAGGTTCGTCACCCCTCCACTTT.

This clone was observed a single time. The chain couples TRBV6-2 or TRBV6-3 to TRBJ2-1; 9 bases align to TRBD2. Germline values: CDR1 MNHEY, CDR2 SVGEGT. V shed 6 bases and J 6 bases; nucleotides not matched to a gene: 15. The CDR3 runs 17 residues. This CDR3 reads CASSSPRGGGAINEQFF. CDR3 bases: TGTGCCAGCAGCTCCCCCAGGGGCGGGGGGGCCATCAATGAGCAGTTCTTC.

As DNA, the CDR3 is TGTGCCAGCACCCCACCTCCGGGACTCCCAGGGAATCAGCCCCAGCATTTT. Translated, it gives CASTPPPGLPGNQPQHF. The genes are TRBV2 and TRBJ1-5; TRBD1 might be the D (5 bases). There are 17 residues in the CDR3. V was cut by 7 bases and J by 4 bases, with 23 bases left in between. Germline values: CDR1 SNHLY, CDR2 FYNNEI.

The genes are TRBV11-1 and TRBJ1-1, with 10 bases lining up with TRBD1. V dropped 6 bases and J dropped 10; count of bases not matched to a gene: 8. CDR3 length: 13 residues. Germline loops: CDR1 SGHAT, CDR2 FQDESV (reference sequence). CDR3 sequence reads: CASSRKTGGTAFF. The DNA for the CDR3 is TGTGCCAGCAGTCGAAAGACAGGGGGCACAGCTTTCTTT.

This chain joins TRBV28 and TRBJ1-5, with D maybe TRBD1 (6 bases). Germline V lookup: CDR1 MDHEN, CDR2 SYDVKM. Trimming took off 4 bases at V and 7 bases at J, with 23 bases between the two ends. The CDR3 loop spans 17 amino acids. The chain's CDR3 is CASSSPSERGLRQPQHF. In DNA form, the CDR3 reads TGTGCCAGCAGTTCTCCGAGCGAGCGGGGGCTGCGGCAGCCCCAGCATTTT.

This clone was counted between two and nine times. The J gene is TRBJ2-7, the V gene TRBV21-1; TRBD1 is the table's D call and was not checked against the DNA. TRBV21-1 is a pseudogene locus. The CDR3 has 15 amino acids. CDR3 sequence: CASSPESQGKPEQYF. DNA for the CDR3: TGTGCCAGCAGCCCCGAGTCACAGGGAAAACCCGAGCAGTACTTC.

This clone was seen only once. This sequence joins TRBV5-6 and TRBJ1-4; 7 positions match TRBD1. Germline V gene data show CDR1 as SGHDT and CDR2 as YYEEEE. V lost 4 bases to trimming and J lost 3 bases; unmatched junction nucleotides: 6. The CDR3 has 15 amino acids. Here the CDR3 DNA reads TGTGCCAGCAGCATACGACAGGGACCTAATGAAAAACTGTTTTTT. Amino acids: CASSIRQGPNEKLFF.